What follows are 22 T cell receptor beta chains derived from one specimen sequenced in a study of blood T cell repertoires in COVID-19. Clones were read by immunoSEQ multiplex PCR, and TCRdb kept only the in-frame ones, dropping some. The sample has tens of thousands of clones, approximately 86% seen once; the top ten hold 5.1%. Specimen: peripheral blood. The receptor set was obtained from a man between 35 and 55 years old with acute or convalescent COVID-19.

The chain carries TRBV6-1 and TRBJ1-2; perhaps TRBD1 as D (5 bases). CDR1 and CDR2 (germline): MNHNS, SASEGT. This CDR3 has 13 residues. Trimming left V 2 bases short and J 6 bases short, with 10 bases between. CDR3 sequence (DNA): TGTGCCAGCAGTGAAAGCGGGGGAGATGGCTACACCTTC. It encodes CASSESGGDGYTF.

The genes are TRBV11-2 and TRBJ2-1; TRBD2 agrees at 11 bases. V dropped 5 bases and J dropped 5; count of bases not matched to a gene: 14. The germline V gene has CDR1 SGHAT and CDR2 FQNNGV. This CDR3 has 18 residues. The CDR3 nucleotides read TGTGCCAGCAGCCCCCGGACTAGCGGGCCCCTGGTCCACAATGAGCAGTTCTTC. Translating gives CASSPRTSGPLVHNEQFF.

The CDR3 DNA reads as TGTGCCAGCAGTCCGGACAGGGTTGGAAACACCATATATTTT. It codes for CASSPDRVGNTIYF. This chain links TRBV6-2 or TRBV6-3 with TRBJ1-3, with 8 nucleotides matching TRBD1. The germline V gene has CDR1 MNHEY and CDR2 SVGEGT. The junction had 3 bases not matched to a gene; V was cut back by 5 bases and J by 3 bases. The CDR3 is made up of 14 amino acids.

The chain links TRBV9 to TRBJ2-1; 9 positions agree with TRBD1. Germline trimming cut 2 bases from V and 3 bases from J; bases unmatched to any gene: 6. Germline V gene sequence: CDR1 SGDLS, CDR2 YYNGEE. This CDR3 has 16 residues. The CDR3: CASSVTGQGNYNEQFF. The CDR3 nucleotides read TGTGCCAGCAGCGTCACGGGACAGGGTAACTACAATGAGCAGTTCTTC.

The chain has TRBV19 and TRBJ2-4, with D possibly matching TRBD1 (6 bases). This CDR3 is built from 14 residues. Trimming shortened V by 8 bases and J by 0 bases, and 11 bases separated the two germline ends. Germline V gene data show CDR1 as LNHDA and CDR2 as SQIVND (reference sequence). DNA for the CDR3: TGTGCCAGTTCGGACAGACTAGCCAAAAACATTCAGTACTTC. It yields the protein CASSDRLAKNIQYF. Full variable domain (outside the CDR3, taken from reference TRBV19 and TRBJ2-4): DGGITQSPKYLFRKEGQNVTLSCEQNLNHDAMYWYRQDPGQGLRLIYYSQIVNDFQKGDIAEGYSVSREKKESFPLTVTSAQKNPTAFYLCASSDRLAKNIQYFGAGTRLSVL.

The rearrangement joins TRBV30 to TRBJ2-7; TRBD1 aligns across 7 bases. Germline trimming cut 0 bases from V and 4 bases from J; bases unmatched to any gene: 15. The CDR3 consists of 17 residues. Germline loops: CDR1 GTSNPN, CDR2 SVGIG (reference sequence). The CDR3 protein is CAWSVLGGDRKKYEQYF. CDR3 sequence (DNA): TGTGCCTGGAGTGTACTAGGTGGGGACAGAAAAAAATACGAGCAGTACTTC.

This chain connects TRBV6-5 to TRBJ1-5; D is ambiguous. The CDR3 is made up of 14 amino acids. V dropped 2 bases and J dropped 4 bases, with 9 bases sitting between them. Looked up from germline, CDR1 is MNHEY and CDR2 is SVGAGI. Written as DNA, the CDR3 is TGTGCCAGCAGTTACCTCGGTTTTAATCAGCCCCAGCATTTT. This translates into CASSYLGFNQPQHF.

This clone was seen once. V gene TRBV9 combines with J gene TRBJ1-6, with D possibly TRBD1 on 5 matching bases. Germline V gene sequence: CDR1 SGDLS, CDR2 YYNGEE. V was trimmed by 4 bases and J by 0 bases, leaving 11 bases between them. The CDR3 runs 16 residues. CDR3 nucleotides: TGTGCCAGCAGCACGGGACTGAGCTCCTATAATTCACCCCTCCACTTT. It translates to CASSTGLSSYNSPLHF.

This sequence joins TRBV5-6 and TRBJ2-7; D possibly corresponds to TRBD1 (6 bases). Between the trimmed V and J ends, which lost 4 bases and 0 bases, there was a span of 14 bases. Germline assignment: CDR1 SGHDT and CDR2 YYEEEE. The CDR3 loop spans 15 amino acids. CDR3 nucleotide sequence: TGTGCCAGCAGCACGAAGGACAGAGTCTCCTACGAGCAGTACTTC. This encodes CASSTKDRVSYEQYF.

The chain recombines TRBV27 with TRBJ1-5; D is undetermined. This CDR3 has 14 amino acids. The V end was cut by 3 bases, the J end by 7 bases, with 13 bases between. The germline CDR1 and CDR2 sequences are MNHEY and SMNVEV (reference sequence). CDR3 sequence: CASSFRVAVQPQHF. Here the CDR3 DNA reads TGTGCCAGCAGTTTTCGGGTGGCGGTGCAGCCCCAGCATTTT.

The CDR3 sequence: CARAGQGGTEAFF. The DNA for the CDR3 is TGTGCCCGGGCCGGGCAGGGAGGCACTGAAGCTTTCTTT. The chain carries TRBV30 and TRBJ1-1, with a weak D call TRBD1 (5 bases). V lost 8 bases and J lost 4, with 17 bases in between. The CDR3 is 13 residues long. The germline CDR1 and CDR2 sequences are GTSNPN and SVGIG (reference sequence).

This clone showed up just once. CDR3 in DNA: TGTGCCAGCAGCCACATGAACACTGAAGCTTTCTTT. Its protein product is CASSHMNTEAFF. The rearrangement links TRBV6-6 to TRBJ1-1; unclear D gene. The CDR3 is made up of 12 amino acids. The V and J ends lost 6 bases and 0 bases respectively, with 5 bases between them. The germline V gene encodes CDR1 MNHNY and CDR2 SVGAGI (reference sequence).

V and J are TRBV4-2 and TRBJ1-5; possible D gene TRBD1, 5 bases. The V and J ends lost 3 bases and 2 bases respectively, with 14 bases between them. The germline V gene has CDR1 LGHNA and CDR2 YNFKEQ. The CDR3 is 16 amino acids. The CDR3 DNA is TGTGCCAGCAGCCAGGATAGGGGAATAGGCAATCAGCCCCAGCATTTT. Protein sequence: CASSQDRGIGNQPQHF.

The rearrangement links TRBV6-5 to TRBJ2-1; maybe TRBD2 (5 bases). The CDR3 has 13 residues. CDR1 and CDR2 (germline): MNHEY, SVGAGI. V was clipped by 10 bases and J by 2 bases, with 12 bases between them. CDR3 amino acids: CATLLAPYNEQFF. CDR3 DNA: TGTGCCACCCTCCTAGCACCCTACAATGAGCAGTTCTTC.

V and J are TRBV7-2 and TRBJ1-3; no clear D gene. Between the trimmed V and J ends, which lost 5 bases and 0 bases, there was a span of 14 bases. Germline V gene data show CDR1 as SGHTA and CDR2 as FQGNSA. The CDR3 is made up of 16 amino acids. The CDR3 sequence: CASSINTANSGNTIYF. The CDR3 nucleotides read TGTGCCAGCAGCATCAACACAGCCAACTCTGGAAACACCATATATTTT.

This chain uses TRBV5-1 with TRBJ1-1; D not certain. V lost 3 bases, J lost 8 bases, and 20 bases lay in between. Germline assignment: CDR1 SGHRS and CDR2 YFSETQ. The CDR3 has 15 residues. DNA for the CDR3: TGCGCCAGCAGCTCCCGGAGGAGTGGGGAAGAAGAAGCTTTCTTT. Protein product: CASSSRRSGEEEAFF.

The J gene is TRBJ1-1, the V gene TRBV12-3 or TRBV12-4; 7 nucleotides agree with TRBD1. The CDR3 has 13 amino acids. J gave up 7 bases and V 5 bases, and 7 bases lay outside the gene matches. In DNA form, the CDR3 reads TGTGCCAGCAGTCGACAGGGACAAGGTGAAGCTTTCTTT. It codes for CASSRQGQGEAFF.

This chain's CDR3 is CASRRTGNEKLFF. The CDR3 region has the DNA TGTGCCAGCAGACGGACAGGGAATGAAAAACTGTTTTTT. This chain uses TRBV27 with TRBJ1-4, with 8 bases aligning to TRBD1. This CDR3 is 13 amino acids long. J lost 5 bases, V lost 6 bases, and 2 bases had no gene match. Germline values: CDR1 MNHEY, CDR2 SMNVEV (reference sequence).

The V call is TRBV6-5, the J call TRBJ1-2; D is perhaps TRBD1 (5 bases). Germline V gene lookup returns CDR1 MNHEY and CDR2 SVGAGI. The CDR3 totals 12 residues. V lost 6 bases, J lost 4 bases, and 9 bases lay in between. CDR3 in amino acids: CASRTGLYGYTF. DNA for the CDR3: TGTGCCAGCAGGACGGGACTCTATGGCTACACCTTC.

CDR3 coding DNA: TGTGCTAGTGGTTTGGGGCAGGGGAACACTGAAGCTTTCTTT. This translates into CASGLGQGNTEAFF. V and J are TRBV12-5 and TRBJ1-1; a possible D gene is TRBD1 (5 bases). The germline V gene encodes CDR1 LGHNT and CDR2 FRNRAP. CDR3 length equals 14 residues. V lost 1 base and J 1 base, leaving 7 bases between the germline ends.

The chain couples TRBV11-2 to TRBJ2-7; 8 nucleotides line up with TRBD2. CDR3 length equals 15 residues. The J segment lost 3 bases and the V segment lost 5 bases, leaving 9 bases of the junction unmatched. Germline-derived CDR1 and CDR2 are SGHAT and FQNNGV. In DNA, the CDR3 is TGTGCCAGCAGCCGAGAGCGGGGGTCATACTACGAGCAGTACTTC. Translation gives CASSRERGSYYEQYF.

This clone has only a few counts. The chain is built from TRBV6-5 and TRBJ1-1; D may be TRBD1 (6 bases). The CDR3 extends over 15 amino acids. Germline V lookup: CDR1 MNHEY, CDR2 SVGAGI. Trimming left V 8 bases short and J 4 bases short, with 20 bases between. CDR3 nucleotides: TGTGCCAGCCAGTGGATCTGGGGGCAGGGCACTGAAGCTTTCTTT. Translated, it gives CASQWIWGQGTEAFF.